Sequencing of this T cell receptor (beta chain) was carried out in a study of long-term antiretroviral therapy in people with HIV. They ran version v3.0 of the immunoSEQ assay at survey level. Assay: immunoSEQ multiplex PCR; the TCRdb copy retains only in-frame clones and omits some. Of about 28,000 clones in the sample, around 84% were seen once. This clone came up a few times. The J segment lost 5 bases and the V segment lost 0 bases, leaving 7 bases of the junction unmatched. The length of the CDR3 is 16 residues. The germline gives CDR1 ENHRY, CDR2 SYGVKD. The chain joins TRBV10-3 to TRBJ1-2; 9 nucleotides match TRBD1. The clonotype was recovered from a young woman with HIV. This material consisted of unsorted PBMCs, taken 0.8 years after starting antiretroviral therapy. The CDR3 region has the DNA TGTGCCATCAGTGAGTCGACGGGACAGGGAGCTTATGGCTACACCTTC. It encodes CAISESTGQGAYGYTF.